Given below is one TCR beta chain in context. There are a few counts of this clone. Its antigen is not yet known. The input lacks base qualities; no much larger clone sits a single base away. About 18-50 mg of tumor tissue was diced, and more than 2.5 ug of DNA was typically obtained. The study profiled bulk TCR beta-chain repertoires in matched peripheral blood, tumor and adjacent normal breast tissue taken from fewer than 20 patients with early-stage breast cancer. After resection, visually identified tumor tissue was excised and placed in prechilled RNAlater. A TissueLyser II was used to homogenize diced tumor tissue (roughly 17-50 mg) in RLTplus buffer containing beta-mercaptoethanol and antifoaming agent. Genomic DNA was extracted with the Qiagen AllPrep DNA/RNA Mini kit. Each sample was amplified in two independent genomic DNA replicates, using roughly 0.51 ug for blood and roughly 1.5 ug for tumor or normal breast. Following the manufacturer's instructions, the ImmunoSeq Intro kit was used to carry out TCRB sequencing on genomic DNA. Multiplex PCR ran roughly 34 cycles with proprietary primers and spike-in control sequences for absolute quantification. Single-end 150-bp reads were used to sequence an 87-bp fragment spanning the CDR3 and the flanking V and J genes. Seven samples, with two replicates for each sample, were multiplexed per lane of an Illumina MiSeq using version 3.0 chemistry. Concerning the study's data processing: Raw data were processed by the vendor's proprietary pipeline, with both replicates merged into one result per sample. Productive rearrangements sharing the V-gene family, CDR3 amino acid sequence and J-gene segment were defined as clonotypes. Clonality was computed as 1 minus the normalized Shannon entropy (Pielou evenness) of TCRB abundances. T cell density was estimated as total templates divided by the number of input cells, with the number of input cells inferred from the DNA input amount. Recon with default parameters was used to estimate total repertoire diversity and clonality. A clonotype counted as tumor-enriched if its abundance in tumor exceeded 0.1% and was at least 32-fold higher than its abundance in normal breast. TCRdb re-hosts the immuneACCESS table, in-frame sequences only. Its copies lack some clones; in the studies checked, an unresolved V gene accounts for under half of them, and the cause for the rest is not known. The V and J calls and clone size are taken from that table; D and trimming were inferred from the DNA. For this sample the table gives about 5,400 clones, of which 65% to 80% were detected only once. Approximately 9.2% of the sample rests with the top ten.

This record belongs to a study of early stage breast cancer tumors listed by TCRdb under 2017. Describing the broader study: Of the approximately 16 invasive breast tumors, roughly 13 were found to be estrogen receptor-positive, progesterone receptor-positive and HER2-negative. Of the roughly twelve ER+/PR+/HER2- tumors, eight were classified as invasive ductal carcinomas and four as invasive lobular carcinomas. On average, each sample got around 10-fold read coverage. A total of 2,651,842 templates, representing about 1.1 million unique clonotypes, were detected across all samples. The paper as a whole reports these results and caveats: Compared with adjacent normal breast tissue, tumors had higher clonality and 2 to 3-fold greater T cell density. Repertoires from blood and normal breast were more alike than repertoires from blood and tumor, and in about 85% of the 16 patients, comparing each tissue with blood separated tumor from normal. Bulk genomic DNA sequencing of unsorted cells missed chain pairing and functional markers such as CD4, CD8 and FOXP3. Enriched TCRB sequences shared across patients were found to be mostly commonly generated sequences that were unlikely to play an important role in the tumor microenvironment. Analysis by tumor subtype was prevented by the small cohort size.

The germline V and J ends show losses of 0 bases and 4 bases respectively, and no gene match explains 5 bases of the junction. The CDR3 numbers 15 residues from cysteine through phenylalanine. Only the CDR3 portion is preserved as DNA: 45 bases, with reading frame beginning at the first base. In the germline V gene, CDR1 corresponds to ENHRY and CDR2 to SYGVKD. Sequenced material: breast tumor tissue. The V gene is TRBV10-3 and the J gene is TRBJ1-2, with 7 junctional bases fitting TRBD1. This clonotype originated in a person between 55 and 69 years old with breast cancer. The bases read TGTGCCATCAGTGAGTCGAGCGGGGACAGCTATGGCTACACCTTC. It codes for CAISESSGDSYGYTF.